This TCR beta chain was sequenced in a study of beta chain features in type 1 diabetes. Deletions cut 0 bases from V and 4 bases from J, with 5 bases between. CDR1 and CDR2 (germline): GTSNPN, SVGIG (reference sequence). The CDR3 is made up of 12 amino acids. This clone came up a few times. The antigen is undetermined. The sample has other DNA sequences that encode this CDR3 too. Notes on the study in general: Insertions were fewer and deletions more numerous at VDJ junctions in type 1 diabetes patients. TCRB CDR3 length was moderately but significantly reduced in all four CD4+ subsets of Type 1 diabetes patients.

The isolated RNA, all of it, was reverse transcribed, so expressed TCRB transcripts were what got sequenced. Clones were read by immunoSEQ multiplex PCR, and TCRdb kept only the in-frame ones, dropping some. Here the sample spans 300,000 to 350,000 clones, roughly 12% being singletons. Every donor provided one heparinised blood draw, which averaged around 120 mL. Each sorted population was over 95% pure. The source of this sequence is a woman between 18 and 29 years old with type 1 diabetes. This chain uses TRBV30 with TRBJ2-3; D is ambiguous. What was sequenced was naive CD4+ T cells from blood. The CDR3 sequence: CAWSVGADTQYF. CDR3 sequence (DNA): TGTGCCTGGAGTGTGGGCGCAGATACGCAGTATTTT.